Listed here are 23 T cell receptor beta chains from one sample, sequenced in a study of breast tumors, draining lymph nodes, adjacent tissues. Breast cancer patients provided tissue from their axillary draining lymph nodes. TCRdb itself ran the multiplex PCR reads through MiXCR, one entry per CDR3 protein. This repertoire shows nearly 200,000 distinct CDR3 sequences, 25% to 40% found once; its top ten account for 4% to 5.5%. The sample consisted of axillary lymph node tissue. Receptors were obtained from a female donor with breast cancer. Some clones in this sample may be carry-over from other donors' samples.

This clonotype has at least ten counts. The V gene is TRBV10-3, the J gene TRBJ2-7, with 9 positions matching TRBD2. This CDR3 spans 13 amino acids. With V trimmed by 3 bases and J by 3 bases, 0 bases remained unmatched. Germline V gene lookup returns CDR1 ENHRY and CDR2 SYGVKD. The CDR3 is CAISELAGYEQYF. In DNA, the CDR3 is TGTGCCATCAGTGAACTAGCGGGCTACGAGCAGTACTTC.

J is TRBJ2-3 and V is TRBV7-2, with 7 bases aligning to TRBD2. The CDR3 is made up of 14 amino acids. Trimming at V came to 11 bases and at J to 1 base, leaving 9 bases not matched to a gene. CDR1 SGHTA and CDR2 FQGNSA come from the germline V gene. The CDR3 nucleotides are TGTGCCGGTAGCTTAAGCGGGGGCACAGATACGCAGTATTTT. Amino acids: CAGSLSGGTDTQYF.

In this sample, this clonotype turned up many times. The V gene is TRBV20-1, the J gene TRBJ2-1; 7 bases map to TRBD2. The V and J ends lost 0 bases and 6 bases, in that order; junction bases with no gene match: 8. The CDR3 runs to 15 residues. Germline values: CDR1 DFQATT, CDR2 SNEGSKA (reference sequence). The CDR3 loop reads CSARDSGGVINEQFF. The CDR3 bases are TGCAGTGCTAGAGACTCGGGGGGAGTAATCAATGAGCAGTTCTTC.

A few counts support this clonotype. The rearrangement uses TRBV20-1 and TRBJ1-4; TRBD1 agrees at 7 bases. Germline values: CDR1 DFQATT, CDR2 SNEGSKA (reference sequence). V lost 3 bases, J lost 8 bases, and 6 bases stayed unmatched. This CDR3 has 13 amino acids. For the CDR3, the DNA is TGCAGTGCTAGGACAGGGTATTTGGAAAAACTGTTTTTT. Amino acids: CSARTGYLEKLFF.

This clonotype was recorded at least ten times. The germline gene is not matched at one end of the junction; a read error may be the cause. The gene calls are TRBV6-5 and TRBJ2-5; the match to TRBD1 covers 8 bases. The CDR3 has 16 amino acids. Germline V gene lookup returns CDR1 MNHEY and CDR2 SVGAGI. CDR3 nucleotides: TGTGCCAGCAGTCACTCGATACAGGGGGGCAGAGAGACCCAGTACTTC. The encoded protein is CASSHSIQGGRETQYF.

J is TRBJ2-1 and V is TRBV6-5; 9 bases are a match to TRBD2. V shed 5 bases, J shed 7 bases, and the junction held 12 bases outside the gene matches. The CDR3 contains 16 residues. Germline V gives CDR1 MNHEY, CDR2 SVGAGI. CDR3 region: CASSHRFAGGLNEQFF. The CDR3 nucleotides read TGTGCCAGCAGTCACCGGTTTGCGGGGGGGCTGAATGAGCAGTTCTTC.

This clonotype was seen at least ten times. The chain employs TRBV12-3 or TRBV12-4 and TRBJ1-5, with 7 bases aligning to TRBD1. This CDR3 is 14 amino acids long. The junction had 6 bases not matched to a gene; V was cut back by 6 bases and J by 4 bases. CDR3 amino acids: CASSSHRGNQPQHF. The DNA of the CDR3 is TGTGCCAGCAGCTCACACAGGGGAAATCAGCCCCAGCATTTT.

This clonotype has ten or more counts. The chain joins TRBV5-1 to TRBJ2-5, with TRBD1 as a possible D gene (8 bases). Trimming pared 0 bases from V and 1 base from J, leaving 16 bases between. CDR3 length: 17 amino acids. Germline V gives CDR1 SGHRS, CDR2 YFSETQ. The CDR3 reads CASSLGAHRGGQETQYF. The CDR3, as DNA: TGCGCCAGCAGCTTGGGGGCCCACAGGGGGGGCCAAGAGACCCAGTACTTC.

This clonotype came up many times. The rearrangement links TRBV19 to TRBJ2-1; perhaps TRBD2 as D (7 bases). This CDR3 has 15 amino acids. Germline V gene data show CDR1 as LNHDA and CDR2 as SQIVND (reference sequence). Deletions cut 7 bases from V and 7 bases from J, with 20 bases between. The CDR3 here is CASKLGGGPINEQFF. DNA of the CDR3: TGTGCCAGTAAACTCGGCGGGGGCCCAATAAATGAGCAGTTCTTC.

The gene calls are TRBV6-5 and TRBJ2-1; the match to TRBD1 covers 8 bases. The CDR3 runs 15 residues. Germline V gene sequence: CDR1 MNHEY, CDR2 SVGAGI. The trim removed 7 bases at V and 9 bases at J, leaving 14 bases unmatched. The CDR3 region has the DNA TGTGCCAGCACCCCGGAGGACAGGGCCCTCGGTGAGCAGTTCTTC. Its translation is CASTPEDRALGEQFF.

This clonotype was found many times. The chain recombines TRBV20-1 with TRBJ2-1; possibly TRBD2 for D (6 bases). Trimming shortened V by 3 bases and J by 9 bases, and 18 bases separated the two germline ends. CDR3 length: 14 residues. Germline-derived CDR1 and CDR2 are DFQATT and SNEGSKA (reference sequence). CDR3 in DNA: TGCAGTGCTAGGCTTGGGGGGAGTGGGGGTGAGCAGTTCTTC. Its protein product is CSARLGGSGGEQFF.

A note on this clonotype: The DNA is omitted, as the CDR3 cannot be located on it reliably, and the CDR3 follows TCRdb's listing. The CDR3 reads CATSIYLCSVASDYEQYF. The rearrangement links TRBV15 to TRBJ2-7; the table's D gene call, TRBD2, was not cross checked with the DNA. The CDR3 region is 18 residues in length, termini included. CDR1 and CDR2 from the germline V gene are LNHNV and YYDKDF (reference sequence).

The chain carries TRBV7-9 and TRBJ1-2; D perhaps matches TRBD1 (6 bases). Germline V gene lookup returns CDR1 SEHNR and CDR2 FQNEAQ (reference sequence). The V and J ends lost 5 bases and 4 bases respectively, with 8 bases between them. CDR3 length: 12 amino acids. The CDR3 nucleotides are TGTGCCAGCAGCCAGGGGACCTATGGCTACACCTTC. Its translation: CASSQGTYGYTF.

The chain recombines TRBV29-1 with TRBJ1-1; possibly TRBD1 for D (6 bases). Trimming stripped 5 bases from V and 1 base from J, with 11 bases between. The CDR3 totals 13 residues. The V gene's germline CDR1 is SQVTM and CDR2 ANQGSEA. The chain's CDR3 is CSVQGSRNTEAFF. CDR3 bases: TGCAGCGTTCAGGGGTCTAGGAACACTGAAGCTTTCTTT.

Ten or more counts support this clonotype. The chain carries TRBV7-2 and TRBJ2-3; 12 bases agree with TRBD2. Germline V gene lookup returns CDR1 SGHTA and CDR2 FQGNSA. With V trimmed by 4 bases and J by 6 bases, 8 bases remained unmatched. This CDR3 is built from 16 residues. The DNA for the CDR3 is TGTGCCAGCAGCTCCGGTGGGCTAGCGGGAGGGGATACGCAGTATTTT. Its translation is CASSSGGLAGGDTQYF.

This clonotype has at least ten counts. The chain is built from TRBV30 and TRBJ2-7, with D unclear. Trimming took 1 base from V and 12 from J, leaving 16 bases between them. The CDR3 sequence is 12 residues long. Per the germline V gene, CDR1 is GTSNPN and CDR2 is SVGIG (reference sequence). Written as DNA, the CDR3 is TGTGCCTGGAGTGGCAGTGGCACCGTGGGGTACTTC. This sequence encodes CAWSGSGTVGYF. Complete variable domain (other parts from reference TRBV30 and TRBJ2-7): SQTIHQWPATLVQPVGSPLSLECTVEGTSNPNLYWYRQAAGRGLQLLFYSVGIGQISSEVPQNLSASRPQDRQFILSSKKLLLSDSGFYLCAWSGSGTVGYFGPGTRLTVT.

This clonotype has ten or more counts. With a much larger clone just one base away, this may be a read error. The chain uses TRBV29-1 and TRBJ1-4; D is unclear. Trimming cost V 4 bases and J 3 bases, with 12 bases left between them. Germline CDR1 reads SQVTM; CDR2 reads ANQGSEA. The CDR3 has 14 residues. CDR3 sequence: CSVVTLRANEKLFF. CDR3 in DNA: TGCAGCGTTGTAACGTTAAGGGCTAATGAAAAACTGTTTTTT.

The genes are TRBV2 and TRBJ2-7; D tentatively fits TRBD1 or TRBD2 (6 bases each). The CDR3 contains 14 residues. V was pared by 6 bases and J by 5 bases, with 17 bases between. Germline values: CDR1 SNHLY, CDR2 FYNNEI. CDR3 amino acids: CASRWGAGVDEQYF. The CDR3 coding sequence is TGTGCCAGCAGGTGGGGGGCAGGGGTTGACGAGCAGTACTTC.

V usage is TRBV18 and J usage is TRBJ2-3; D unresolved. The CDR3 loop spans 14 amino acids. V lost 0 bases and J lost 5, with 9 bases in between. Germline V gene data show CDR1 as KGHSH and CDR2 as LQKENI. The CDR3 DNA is TGTGCCAGCTCACCACCGAGCCTAAGAGATACGCAGTATTTT. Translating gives CASSPPSLRDTQYF.

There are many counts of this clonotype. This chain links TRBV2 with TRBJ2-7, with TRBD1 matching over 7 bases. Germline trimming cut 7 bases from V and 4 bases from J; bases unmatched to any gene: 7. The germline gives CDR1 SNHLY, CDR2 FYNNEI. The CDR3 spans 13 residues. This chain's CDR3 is CASKQGSRYEQYF. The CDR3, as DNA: TGTGCCAGCAAACAGGGGTCGCGATACGAGCAGTACTTC.

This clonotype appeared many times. Here the CDR3 reads CASSLQQNNEQFF. As DNA, the CDR3 is TGTGCCAGCAGCTTACAACAGAACAATGAGCAGTTCTTC. The chain combines TRBV7-3 with TRBJ2-1; D ambiguous. The CDR3 contains 13 residues. CDR1 and CDR2 (germline): SGHTA, FQGTGA. The V and J ends lost 2 bases and 5 bases respectively, with 7 bases between them.

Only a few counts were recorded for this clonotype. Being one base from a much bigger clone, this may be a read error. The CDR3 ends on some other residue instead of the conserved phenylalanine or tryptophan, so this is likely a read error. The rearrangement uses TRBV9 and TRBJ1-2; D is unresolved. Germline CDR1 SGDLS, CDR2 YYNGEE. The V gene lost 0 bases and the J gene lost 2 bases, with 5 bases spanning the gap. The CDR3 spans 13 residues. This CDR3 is CASSVGSNYGYTS. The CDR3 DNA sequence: TGTGCCAGCAGCGTAGGTTCCAACTATGGCTACACCTCC.

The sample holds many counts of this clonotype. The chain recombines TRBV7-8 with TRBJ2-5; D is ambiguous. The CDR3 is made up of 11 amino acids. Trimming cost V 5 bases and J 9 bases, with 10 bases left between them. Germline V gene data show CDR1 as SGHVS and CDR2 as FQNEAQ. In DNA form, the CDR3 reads TGTGCCAGCAGCGCAAACCGGGCCCAGTACTTC. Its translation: CASSANRAQYF.